This T cell receptor beta chain was sequenced during a study of identical twins. Study-wide results and limits: Findings came from cross-sectional statistics, without long-term follow-up of donors. Fewer insertions were carried by abundant cord blood beta clonotypes, but none was seen in memory repertoires.

To note about this clonotype: Its antigen is unknown.

Trimming removed 3 bases from V and 2 bases from J; junction bases left unmatched: 6. CDR3 length equals 16 residues. Germline lookup yields CDR1 SGHNT and CDR2 YENEEA. TCRdb itself ran the 5' RACE reads through MiXCR, one entry per CDR3 protein. Of 450,000 to 650,000 distinct CDR3 sequences in the sample, roughly 9.9% are singletons; the top ten hold 2.5% to 3%. Every one of the donors was a healthy Caucasian. The same data also contributed to another study, on yellow fever vaccine responses in identical twins. From that study: Convergence reportedly seemed to mark part of the twins' vaccine T cell response, with personalization marking the rest.

Sample: PBMCs. The sequence derives from a woman aged 18-35 years in good health. The chain links TRBV11-3 to TRBJ2-1; 8 nucleotides match TRBD2. This CDR3 is CASSFSSGGAYNEQFF. Here the CDR3 DNA reads TGTGCCAGCAGCTTTTCCAGCGGGGGAGCCTACAATGAGCAGTTCTTC. Variable domain in full (rest from reference TRBV11-3 and TRBJ2-1): EAGVVQSPRYKIIEKKQPVAFWCNPISGHNTLYWYLQNLGQGPELLIRYENEEAVDDSQLPKDRFSAERLKGVDSTLKIQPAELGDSAVYLCASSFSSGGAYNEQFFGPGTRLTVL.